This record covers a single T cell receptor (beta chain). Its antigen is not known. Blood sampling was done at baseline, cycle 4 day 1, and cycle 7 day 1. The record originates from a study of OX40 agonist ivuxolimab in advanced cancers. Study-level information: From 23 to 79 years was the age range, with a mean of roughly 59 years, and roughly 83% were male. Study outcomes and limitations: Specificity for antigen went undetermined in the expanded peripheral T cells. Among T cells, CD8+ cells averaged more expanded clones than CD4+ cells.

Here immunoSEQ multiplex PCR was the method, and the copy in TCRdb shows in-frame clones only, minus some. The sample has tens of thousands of clones; roughly 86% are singletons. The TCR was taken from an adult with an advanced solid tumor such as melanoma, head and neck, liver or kidney cancer. The sample consisted of CD4+ or CD8+ T cells sorted from blood, taken in a trial of the OX40 agonist ivuxolimab.

The CDR3 sequence: CASSIVVRDTEAFF. The CDR3 DNA follows: TGTGCCAGTAGTATAGTAGTGAGGGACACTGAAGCTTTCTTT. The genes are TRBV19 and TRBJ1-1, with D uncertain. Trimming pared 1 base from V and 3 bases from J, leaving 9 bases between. Germline assignment: CDR1 LNHDA and CDR2 SQIVND (reference sequence). The CDR3 runs to 14 residues.